This passage covers 8 T cell receptor beta chains from one sample sequenced in a study of early T cells in non-severe SARS-CoV-2 infection. TCRdb recomputed calls from the 5' RACE reads with MiXCR, one row per CDR3 protein. Counted here are about 70,000 distinct CDR3 sequences, approximately 9.1% occurring once; the ten biggest clones make up around a sixth. Specimen: whole blood, collected at baseline. Every receptor here comes from an adult who was a healthcare worker with PCR-confirmed SARS-CoV-2 infection or an uninfected control (not recorded which).

Many counts were recorded for this clonotype. The genes are TRBV2 and TRBJ1-4, with TRBD1 identical over 8 bases. CDR1 SNHLY and CDR2 FYNNEI come from the germline V gene. CDR3 size: 15 residues. V lost 6 bases and J lost 1; bases outside the gene matches: 4. CDR3 nucleotide sequence: TGTGCCAGCAGCGGACAGGGAAGAACTAATGAAAAACTGTTTTTT. It yields the protein CASSGQGRTNEKLFF.

This clonotype was counted ten times or more. The chain combines TRBV19 with TRBJ1-2; D not resolved. V dropped 6 bases and J dropped 4 bases, with 9 bases sitting between them. The CDR3 has 12 residues. Germline lookup yields CDR1 LNHDA and CDR2 SQIVND (reference sequence). CDR3 amino acids: CASSWFSYGYTF. The CDR3 DNA reads TGTGCCAGTAGCTGGTTCTCCTATGGCTACACCTTC.

CDR3 sequence reads: CSAWGRDIDCTF. Written as DNA, the CDR3 is TGCAGCGCCTGGGGCAGGGACATCGACTGCACCTTC. The rearrangement uses TRBV29-1 and TRBJ1-2; D might be TRBD1 (6 bases). V lost 7 bases and J lost 13, with 22 bases in between. This CDR3 region has 12 residues. The V gene's germline CDR1 is SQVTM and CDR2 ANQGSEA.

There are many counts of this clonotype. The chain has TRBV19 and TRBJ2-1; 14 bases agree with TRBD2. V was clipped by 7 bases and J by 2 bases; unmatched bases: 10. CDR3 length: 18 residues. Germline loops: CDR1 LNHDA, CDR2 SQIVND (reference sequence). The DNA of the CDR3 is TGTGCCAGTAACATCGATGCGGGACTAGCGGGGGCCTACAATGAGCAGTTCTTC. This encodes CASNIDAGLAGAYNEQFF. Variable domain in full (rest from reference TRBV19 and TRBJ2-1): DGGITQSPKYLFRKEGQNVTLSCEQNLNHDAMYWYRQDPGQGLRLIYYSQIVNDFQKGDIAEGYSVSREKKESFPLTVTSAQKNPTAFYLCASNIDAGLAGAYNEQFFGPGTRLTVL.

This clonotype was detected only a few times. The rearrangement uses TRBV11-2 and TRBJ2-5; 10 bases line up with TRBD1. The CDR3 extends over 16 amino acids. CDR1 is SGHAT, CDR2 FQNNGV, per germline. J gave up 5 bases and V 2 bases, and 8 bases lay outside the gene matches. The CDR3 nucleotides read TGTGCCAGCAGCTTATCTCCGACAGGGGGCTGGGAGACCCAGTACTTC. It encodes CASSLSPTGGWETQYF.

This clonotype turned up a few times. The chain carries TRBV18 and TRBJ2-7; 7 bases line up with TRBD1. Germline trimming cut 2 bases from V and 2 bases from J; bases unmatched to any gene: 3. CDR1 and CDR2 (germline): KGHSH, LQKENI. CDR3 length equals 14 residues. The CDR3 is CASSPGTAAYEQYF. Here the CDR3 DNA reads TGTGCCAGCTCACCAGGGACAGCAGCCTACGAGCAGTACTTC. The full variable domain, completed using reference TRBV18 and TRBJ2-7, is NAGVMQNPRHLVRRRGQEARLRCSPMKGHSHVYWYRQLPEEGLKFMVYLQKENIIDESGMPKERFSAEFPKEGPSILRIQQVVRGDSAAYFCASSPGTAAYEQYFGPGTRLTVT.

V and J are TRBV19 and TRBJ2-6, with 8 bases lining up with TRBD2. Germline V CDR1 and CDR2: LNHDA, SQIVND (reference sequence). The V gene end was trimmed by 9 bases and the J gene end by 0 bases; junction bases not matched to a gene: 7. The CDR3 sequence is 16 residues long. Here the CDR3 DNA reads TGTGCCAGCGCAGGGACTAGGATCTCTGGGGCCAACGTCCTGACTTTC. This codes for CASAGTRISGANVLTF.

V gene TRBV11-3 combines with J gene TRBJ2-1, with TRBD2 identical over 10 bases. The V gene's germline CDR1 is SGHNT and CDR2 YENEEA. Trimming took 3 bases from V and 7 from J; bases not matched to a gene: 9. This CDR3 contains 16 residues. The CDR3 nucleotides read TGTGCCAGCAGCTTGGTCGGAGGACTAGCGGCTAATGAGCAGTTCTTC. This encodes CASSLVGGLAANEQFF.